A single sample gave rise to the 18 T cell receptor beta chains below, sequenced in a study of T cell responses to AZD1222 COVID-19 vaccine. Generated by immunoSEQ multiplex PCR, the TCRdb table keeps only in-frame clones and is missing some. The profile shows 100,000 to 150,000 clones, over 80% of them singletons. This specimen was peripheral blood, taken on day 0 of AZD1222 vaccination. Every receptor here comes from an adult in good health.

The genes are TRBV11-2 and TRBJ2-2; D perhaps matches TRBD1 (5 bases). Germline V gene data show CDR1 as SGHAT and CDR2 as FQNNGV. V was cut by 5 bases and J by 4 bases, with 11 bases left in between. This CDR3 comprises 14 residues. CDR3 region: CASSPQGSTGELFF. CDR3 sequence (DNA): TGTGCCAGCAGCCCCCAGGGAAGCACCGGGGAGCTGTTTTTT.

The V and J genes are TRBV19 and TRBJ2-1; 13 bases are a match to TRBD2. Germline V gene lookup returns CDR1 LNHDA and CDR2 SQIVND (reference sequence). The V and J ends lost 4 bases and 6 bases, in that order; junction bases with no gene match: 6. The CDR3 sequence is 16 residues long. As DNA, the CDR3 is TGTGCCAGTAGTACCCGGACTAGCGGGAGACTCAATGAGCAGTTCTTC. Its translation: CASSTRTSGRLNEQFF.

The chain employs TRBV11-3 and TRBJ2-5; D possibly corresponds to TRBD2 (6 bases). The CDR3 has 15 amino acids. Germline V CDR1 and CDR2: SGHNT, YENEEA. The ends were cut back, 5 bases at V and 4 bases at J, with 17 bases in the middle. CDR3 sequence (DNA): TGTGCCAGCAGCCTCATACGGGGGAACGCAGAGACCCAGTACTTC. Protein sequence: CASSLIRGNAETQYF. Combining the CDR3 with reference TRBV11-3 and TRBJ2-5 gives the whole variable domain EAGVVQSPRYKIIEKKQPVAFWCNPISGHNTLYWYLQNLGQGPELLIRYENEEAVDDSQLPKDRFSAERLKGVDSTLKIQPAELGDSAVYLCASSLIRGNAETQYFGPGTRLLVL.

The chain couples TRBV6-5 to TRBJ1-1, with D unresolved. This CDR3 has 14 residues. The V gene's germline CDR1 is MNHEY and CDR2 SVGAGI. V lost 4 bases and J lost 2, with 11 bases in between. CDR3 nucleotide sequence: TGTGCCAGCAGTTCCTGGTCCTTAAACACTGAAGCTTTCTTT. Its translation: CASSSWSLNTEAFF.

The V gene is TRBV5-5, the J gene TRBJ2-3; D remains unclear. The V and J ends lost 5 bases and 5 bases respectively, with 15 bases between them. This CDR3 spans 14 amino acids. In germline, CDR1 is SGHKS, CDR2 YYEKEE (reference sequence). The CDR3 is CASSLTVGQDTQYF. The CDR3 DNA reads as TGTGCCAGCAGTCTTACGGTCGGGCAAGATACGCAGTATTTT.

This rearrangement joins TRBV7-2 to TRBJ1-2; D not certain. The CDR3 extends over 18 amino acids. V dropped 5 bases and J dropped 0 bases, with 22 bases sitting between them. Germline values: CDR1 SGHTA, CDR2 FQGNSA. The CDR3 DNA is TGTGCCAGCAGCCCCAAAGGGAACAGAAGTAAAGCTAACTATGGCTACACCTTC. It yields the protein CASSPKGNRSKANYGYTF.

This clone showed up just a few times. The CDR3 DNA sequence: TGTGCCAGCAGCCCCGCCCTCCTAGCGGGAGTCTCCTACAATGAGCAGTTCTTC. Its translation is CASSPALLAGVSYNEQFF. The gene calls are TRBV7-2 and TRBJ2-1; 10 positions agree with TRBD2. Germline V gene sequence: CDR1 SGHTA, CDR2 FQGNSA. There are 18 residues in the CDR3. The V and J ends lost 5 bases and 0 bases, in that order; junction bases with no gene match: 10.

The gene calls are TRBV5-1 and TRBJ2-1; D possibly matches TRBD1 or TRBD2 (5 bases each). This CDR3 region has 17 residues. Trimming stripped 4 bases from V and 0 bases from J, with 17 bases between. Germline V CDR1 and CDR2: SGHRS, YFSETQ. CDR3 sequence reads: CASSPRFSDSSYNEQFF. CDR3 coding DNA: TGCGCCAGCAGCCCACGTTTTAGCGACAGCTCCTACAATGAGCAGTTCTTC.

This clone was observed a handful of times. J is TRBJ1-4 and V is TRBV27, with D possibly matching TRBD1 (5 bases). V lost 8 bases and J lost 7, with 20 bases in between. From germline, CDR1 is MNHEY and CDR2 SMNVEV (reference sequence). The CDR3 is 15 residues long. CDR3 residues: CASRVGNRIGEKLFF. The DNA for the CDR3 is TGTGCCAGCCGCGTTGGAAACAGGATCGGTGAAAAACTGTTTTTT.

This clone was seen only once. V gene TRBV2 combines with J gene TRBJ2-2; D unresolved. V was cut by 8 bases and J by 4 bases, with 8 bases left in between. Germline V gene lookup returns CDR1 SNHLY and CDR2 FYNNEI. CDR3 length equals 12 residues. The CDR3 nucleotides read TGTGCCAGCGGTTGGGGCACCGGGGAGCTGTTTTTT. Residues: CASGWGTGELFF.

Only a few counts were recorded for this clone. This rearrangement joins TRBV2 to TRBJ2-3; D not resolved. V was pared by 6 bases and J by 6 bases, with 10 bases between. Germline-derived CDR1 and CDR2 are SNHLY and FYNNEI. CDR3 size: 12 residues. The CDR3 bases are TGTGCCAGCAGGGGGAATGGGGATACGCAGTATTTT. Protein: CASRGNGDTQYF.

This sequence joins TRBV4-3 and TRBJ2-7; D call uncertain. The V gene lost 4 bases and the J gene lost 3 bases, with 16 bases spanning the gap. The germline gives CDR1 LGHNA, CDR2 YSLEER. This CDR3 has 15 amino acids. The CDR3 bases are TGCGCCAGCAGCCCCGACCTAGGCAACCTCTACGAGCAGTACTTC. Protein product: CASSPDLGNLYEQYF.

The genes are TRBV6-2 or TRBV6-3 and TRBJ2-3; 16 bases match TRBD2. The CDR3 covers 18 residues. Germline CDR1 and CDR2: MNHEY and SVGEGT. The junction had 8 bases not matched to a gene; V was cut back by 4 bases and J by 4 bases. The CDR3 DNA is TGTGCCAGCAGTTTCCCGGGACTAGCGGGGGGGCGCGCAGATACGCAGTATTTT. Translating it yields CASSFPGLAGGRADTQYF.

The chain links TRBV7-6 to TRBJ2-3, with D possibly being TRBD2 (6 bases). The CDR3 contains 14 residues. Germline lookup yields CDR1 SGHVS and CDR2 FNYEAQ. V was pared by 8 bases and J by 1 base, with 13 bases between. The CDR3 sequence: CASGEDLGTDTQYF. In DNA form, the CDR3 reads TGTGCCAGCGGGGAGGACCTGGGCACAGATACGCAGTATTTT.

The chain has TRBV29-1 and TRBJ1-2, with a weak D call TRBD1 (6 bases). Germline V CDR1 and CDR2: SQVTM, ANQGSEA. There are 11 residues in the CDR3. V was pared by 6 bases and J by 5 bases, with 10 bases between. The CDR3 reads CSVQGSYGYTF. For the CDR3, the DNA is TGCAGCGTCCAGGGGTCTTATGGCTACACCTTC. Complete variable domain (other parts from reference TRBV29-1 and TRBJ1-2): SAVISQKPSRDICQRGTSLTIQCQVDSQVTMMFWYRQQPGQSLTLIATANQGSEATYESGFVIDKFPISRPNLTFSTLTVSNMSPEDSSIYLCSVQGSYGYTFGSGTRLTVV.

V and J are TRBV20-1 and TRBJ2-1, with D perhaps TRBD2 (5 bases). This CDR3 spans 11 amino acids. V lost 5 bases, J lost 10 bases, and 12 bases lay in between. Germline loops: CDR1 DFQATT, CDR2 SNEGSKA (reference sequence). CDR3 coding DNA: TGCAGTGCTGACTATGGAGCCGAGCAGTTCTTC. It is translated as CSADYGAEQFF.

As DNA, the CDR3 is TGTGCCATCTCCATAGGCAGGGAAAATCAGCCCCAGCATTTT. As protein: CAISIGRENQPQHF. The chain has TRBV10-3 and TRBJ1-5; D is possibly TRBD1 (5 bases). This CDR3 has 14 amino acids. The V and J ends lost 8 bases and 4 bases respectively, with 15 bases between them. CDR1 and CDR2 (germline): ENHRY, SYGVKD.

The chain recombines TRBV6-4 with TRBJ2-2; a weak D match, TRBD1 (6 bases). The CDR3 has 16 residues. Per the germline V gene, CDR1 is MRHNA and CDR2 is SNTAGT. The V and J ends lost 4 bases and 2 bases respectively, with 14 bases between them. The CDR3 here is CASSGSWTDNTGELFF. The CDR3 DNA reads as TGTGCCAGCAGTGGGAGCTGGACAGATAACACCGGGGAGCTGTTTTTT.